The TCR beta chain described here comes from a study of identical twins. This clonotype came up a few times. Its specificity is not known. Study-level results: Twin-shared out-of-frame alpha sequences showed excess low generation probability. Invariant cells of the MAIT and iNKT types might have partly distorted the zero-insertion analyses.

There were only healthy Caucasians among the donors. TCRdb processed the 5' RACE reads anew with MiXCR; each CDR3 protein has one entry. The table shows 400,000 to 500,000 distinct CDR3 sequences, with 18% occurring only once. This CDR3 has 16 amino acids. CDR1 LGHNA and CDR2 YNFKEQ come from the germline V gene. Trimming took 0 bases from V and 4 from J; bases not matched to a gene: 8. The origin of this receptor is a man aged 50 to 59 in good health. Sequenced sample: naive T cells sorted from blood. This sequence joins TRBV4-2 and TRBJ1-2; 7 positions agree with TRBD1. The CDR3 nucleotides read TGTGCCAGCAGCCAAGATTTCCCGGGACAGCTCTATGGCTACACCTTC. Translated, it gives CASSQDFPGQLYGYTF.